This T cell receptor (beta chain) stems from a study of blood T cell repertoires in COVID-19. Study summary: Sources were T cells, B-cell-depleted T cells, or PBMCs; the material itself was cDNA or gDNA.

Per the authors' pipeline: Reference gene primers were amplified, and this amplification served to estimate nucleated cell counts. TCRdb's copy holds only in-frame clones and misses some; the assay was immunoSEQ multiplex PCR. V, J and clone size are those of that table, while D and trimming were read from the DNA. The table lists about 300,000 clones, approximately 90% of them singletons. This CDR3 is built from 15 residues. CDR1 is SQVTM and CDR2 is ANQGSEA in the germline V gene. V was pared by 0 bases and J by 6 bases, with 6 bases of the junction left unmatched. Participants, about 18 to 90 years old, spanned around 26 US areas. Cohort 3 recovered donors had two negative PCRs, clearance, or symptom resolution.

The TCR sequence derives from a man aged 25-45 years who had recovered from COVID-19. Sequenced input: PBMCs or T cells enriched from blood (not recorded which). This chain joins TRBV29-1 and TRBJ2-5; 11 bases fit TRBD1. Here the CDR3 DNA reads TGCAGCGTTGAAGATGGGACAGGGGGAGGCAAGACCCAGTACTTC. Translating it yields CSVEDGTGGGKTQYF. Using reference TRBV29-1 and TRBJ2-5 for the parts outside the CDR3, the full variable domain is SAVISQKPSRDICQRGTSLTIQCQVDSQVTMMFWYRQQPGQSLTLIATANQGSEATYESGFVIDKFPISRPNLTFSTLTVSNMSPEDSSIYLCSVEDGTGGGKTQYFGPGTRLLVL.